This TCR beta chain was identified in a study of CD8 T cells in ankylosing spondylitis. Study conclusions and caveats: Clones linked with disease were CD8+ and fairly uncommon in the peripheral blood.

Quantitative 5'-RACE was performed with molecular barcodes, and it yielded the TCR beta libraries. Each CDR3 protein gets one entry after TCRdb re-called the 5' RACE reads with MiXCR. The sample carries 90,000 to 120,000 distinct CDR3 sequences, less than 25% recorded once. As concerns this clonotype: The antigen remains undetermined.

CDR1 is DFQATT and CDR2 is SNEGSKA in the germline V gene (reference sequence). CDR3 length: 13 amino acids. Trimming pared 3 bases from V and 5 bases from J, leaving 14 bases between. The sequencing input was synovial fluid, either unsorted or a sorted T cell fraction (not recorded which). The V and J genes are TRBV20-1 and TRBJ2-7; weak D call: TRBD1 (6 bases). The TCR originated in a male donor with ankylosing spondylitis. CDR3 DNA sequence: TGCAGTGCTAGGTACAGGGCACGGGACGAGCAGTACTTC. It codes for CSARYRARDEQYF.